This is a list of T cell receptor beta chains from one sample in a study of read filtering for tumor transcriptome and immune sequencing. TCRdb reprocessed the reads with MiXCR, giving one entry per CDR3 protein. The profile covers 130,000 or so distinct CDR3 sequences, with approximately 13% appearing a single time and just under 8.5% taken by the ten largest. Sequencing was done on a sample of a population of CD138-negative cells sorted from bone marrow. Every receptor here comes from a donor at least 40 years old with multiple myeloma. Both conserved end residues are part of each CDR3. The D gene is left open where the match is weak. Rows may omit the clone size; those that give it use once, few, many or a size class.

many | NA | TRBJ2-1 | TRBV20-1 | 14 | TGCAGTGCTAGAGATTCGGAAAGATACAATGAGCAGTTCTTC | CSARDSERYNEQFF
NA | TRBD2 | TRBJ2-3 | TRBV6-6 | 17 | TGTGCCAGCAGTTACGCGAGACTAGCGGGAGTGGTAGATACGCAGTATTTT | CASSYARLAGVVDTQYF
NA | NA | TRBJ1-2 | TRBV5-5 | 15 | TGTGCCAGCAGCTTGGTTGGAGGCGACAACTATGGCTACACCTTC | CASSLVGGDNYGYTF
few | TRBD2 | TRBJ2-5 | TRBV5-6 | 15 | TGTGCCAGCCAAGCGCCAGCGGGAGAGCAAGAGACCCAGTACTTC | CASQAPAGEQETQYF
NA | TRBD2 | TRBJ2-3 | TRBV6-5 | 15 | TGTGCCAGCAGACCCCTCAGAGCGGGAGAGGATACGCAGTATTTT | CASRPLRAGEDTQYF
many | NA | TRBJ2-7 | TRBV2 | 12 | TGTGCCAGCAGTTTGCTAGCTTGGGAGCAGTACTTC | CASSLLAWEQYF
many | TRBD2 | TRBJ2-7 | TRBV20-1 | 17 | TGCAGTGCTAGACCCTACCTTACTAGCGGGAGGGGTTACGAGCAGTACTTC | CSARPYLTSGRGYEQYF
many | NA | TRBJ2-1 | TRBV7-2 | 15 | TGTGCCAGCAGCTTAGGTGCTAGCAGATACAATGAGCAGTTCTTC | CASSLGASRYNEQFF
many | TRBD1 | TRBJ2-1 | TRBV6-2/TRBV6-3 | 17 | TGTGCCAGCACCCCACCCTTTCCGGGACAGGGGGCGTATGAGCAGTTCTTC | CASTPPFPGQGAYEQFF
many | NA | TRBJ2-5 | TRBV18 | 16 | TGTGCCAGCTCACCATCCGCGGGCCTTCTCGGGGAGACCCAGTACTTC | CASSPSAGLLGETQYF
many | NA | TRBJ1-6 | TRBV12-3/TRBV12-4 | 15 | TGTGCCAGCAGTCTGAGACCGGGAATCAGTTCACCCCTCCACTTT | CASSLRPGISSPLHF
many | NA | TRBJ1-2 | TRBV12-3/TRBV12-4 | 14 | TGTGCCAGCAGTCCCCTATTTGGACAGTATGGCTACACCTTC | CASSPLFGQYGYTF
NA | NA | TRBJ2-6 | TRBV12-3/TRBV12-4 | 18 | TGTGCCAGCAGTTTAGCGTCACGTCTTGGCTCTGGGGCCAACGTCCTGACTTTC | CASSLASRLGSGANVLTF
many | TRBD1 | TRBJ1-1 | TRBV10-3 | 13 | TGTGCCATCACTCCAGGGGGGTGGACTGAAGCTTTCTTT | CAITPGGWTEAFF
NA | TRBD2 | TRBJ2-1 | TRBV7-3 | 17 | TGTGCCAGCAGCCCCAGAGGCGGGGCTAGCGGCTTAAATGAGCAGTTCTTC | CASSPRGGASGLNEQFF
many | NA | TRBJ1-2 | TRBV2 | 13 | TGTGCCAGCAGTGAAGCGGAACGGTATGGCTACACCTTC | CASSEAERYGYTF
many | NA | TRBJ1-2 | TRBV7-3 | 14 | TGTGCCAGCAGCGAGACAGGCCGAATCGGGGGCTACACCTTC | CASSETGRIGGYTF
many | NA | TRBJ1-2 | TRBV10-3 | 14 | TGTGCCATCAGAGATACAGGTCCCGGCTATGGCTACACCTTC | CAIRDTGPGYGYTF
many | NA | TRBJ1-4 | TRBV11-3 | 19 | TGTGCCAGCAGCTCAAACAAATGGGAATCAGTGACAACTAATGAAAAACTGTTTTTT | CASSSNKWESVTTNEKLFF
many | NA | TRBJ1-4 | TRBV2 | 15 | TGTGCCAGCAGTGAAGCGGTGGGGATCCGGGAAAAACTGTTTTTT | CASSEAVGIREKLFF
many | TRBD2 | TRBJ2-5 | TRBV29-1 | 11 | TGCAGCGGGACTAGAAGAGAGACCCAGTACTTC | CSGTRRETQYF
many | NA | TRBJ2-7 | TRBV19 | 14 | TGTGCCAGTAGTATAGGGACAATTTTTTACGAGCAGTACTTC | CASSIGTIFYEQYF
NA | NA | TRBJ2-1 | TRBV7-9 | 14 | TGCGCCAGCAGCCAGCGGTATTTGGGCGACGAGCAGTTCTTC | CASSQRYLGDEQFF
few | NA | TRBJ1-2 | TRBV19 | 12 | TGTGCCAGTAGTCTGAGGATATATGGCTACACCTTC | CASSLRIYGYTF
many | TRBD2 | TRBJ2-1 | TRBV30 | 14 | TGTGCCTGGTCGGGACTAGCGGGGGTGGATGAGCAGTTCTTC | CAWSGLAGVDEQFF
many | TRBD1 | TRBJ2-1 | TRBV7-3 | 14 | TGTGCCAGCAGCTCCCCGGGACAGTCGTATGAGCAGTTCTTC | CASSSPGQSYEQFF
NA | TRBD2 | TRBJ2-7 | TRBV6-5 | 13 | TGTGCCAGCACCACGGGGGGAAGCTACGAGCAGTACTTC | CASTTGGSYEQYF
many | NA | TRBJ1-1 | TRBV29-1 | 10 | TGCAGCGTTAAGGGGCCTGAAGCTTTCTTT | CSVKGPEAFF
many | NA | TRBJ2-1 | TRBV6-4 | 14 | TGTGCCACCCGGGTCCTCGGGACCTACAATGAGCAGTTCTTC | CATRVLGTYNEQFF
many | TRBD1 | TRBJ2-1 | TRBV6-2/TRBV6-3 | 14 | TGTGCCAGCAGCAAAGGGACAGATTACAATGAGCAGTTCTTC | CASSKGTDYNEQFF
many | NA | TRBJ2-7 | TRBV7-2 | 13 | TGTGCCAGCAGCTCCCCGCCCCATGTCGAGCAGTACTTC | CASSSPPHVEQYF
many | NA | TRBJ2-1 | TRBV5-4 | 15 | TGTGCCAGCAGCTTTTCGGCTATGACCTACAATGAGCAGTTCTTC | CASSFSAMTYNEQFF
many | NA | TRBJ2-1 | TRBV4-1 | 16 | TGCGCCAGCAGCCAAAGGAGACACCTCTCCTACAATGAGCAGTTCTTC | CASSQRRHLSYNEQFF
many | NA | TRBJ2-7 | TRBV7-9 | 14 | TGTGCCAGCAGCTTAACGGGGGGCAGAAACGAGCAGTACTTC | CASSLTGGRNEQYF
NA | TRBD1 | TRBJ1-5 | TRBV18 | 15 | TGTGCCAGCTCAGTAAATCGACAGGGGGTTCAGCCCCAGCATTTT | CASSVNRQGVQPQHF
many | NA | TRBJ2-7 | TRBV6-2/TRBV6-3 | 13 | TGTGCCAGCAGTAGATGGGGGACCTACGAGCAGTACTTC | CASSRWGTYEQYF
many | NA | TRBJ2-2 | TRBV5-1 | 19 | TGCGCCAGCAGCTTCCCCCCGCGAGGAGGGTCCGCGAACACCGGGGAGCTGTTTTTT | CASSFPPRGGSANTGELFF
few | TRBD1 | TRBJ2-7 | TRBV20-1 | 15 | TGCAGTGCTTTCTCCGGGACAGGGGTGATGCGCGAGCAGTACTTC | CSAFSGTGVMREQYF
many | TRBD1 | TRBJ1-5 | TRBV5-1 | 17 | TGCGCCAGCAGCCTAACAGGGGTAGGGGAGTCGGATCAGCCCCAGCATTTT | CASSLTGVGESDQPQHF
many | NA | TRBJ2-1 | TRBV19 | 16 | TGTGCCAGTAGTAGACAATCCCAGGGGCCCGATAGTGAGCAGTTCTTC | CASSRQSQGPDSEQFF
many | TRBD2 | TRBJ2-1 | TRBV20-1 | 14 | TGCAGTGCTAGCCCCGGGAGGGCCCCCAGGGAGCAGTTCTTC | CSASPGRAPREQFF
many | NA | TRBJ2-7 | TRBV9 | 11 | TGTGCCAGCAGCTCCCGATACGAGCAGTACTTC | CASSSRYEQYF